The 15 T cell receptor beta chains in this list originate from one sample, sequenced in a study of cytomegalovirus exposure and HLA in healthy donors. The PCR made use of 60 Vbeta and 13 Jbeta primers. Profiling relied on immunoSEQ multiplex PCR, and the TCRdb table lists in-frame clones only, not all of them. Of roughly 63,000 clones in the sample, roughly 70% were seen once. Sequencing input: PBMCs. The receptors come from a middle-aged man in good health and CMV-seropositive.

This chain joins TRBV6-1 and TRBJ1-5; D is ambiguous. Germline loops: CDR1 MNHNS, CDR2 SASEGT. V was pared by 6 bases and J by 0 bases, with 6 bases between. The CDR3 consists of 13 residues. Here the CDR3 DNA reads TGTGCCAGCAGCGACTATAGCAATCAGCCCCAGCATTTT. Translation: CASSDYSNQPQHF.

V gene TRBV2 combines with J gene TRBJ2-2, with 8 bases fitting TRBD1. V was clipped by 1 base and J by 6 bases; unmatched bases: 1. From germline, CDR1 is SNHLY and CDR2 FYNNEI. CDR3 length: 14 amino acids. The chain's CDR3 is CASSEGRGPGELFF. DNA of the CDR3: TGTGCCAGCAGTGAAGGCAGGGGGCCCGGGGAGCTGTTTTTT.

The sample holds a few counts of this clone. V usage is TRBV30 and J usage is TRBJ2-3, with 9 bases aligning to TRBD2. Germline loops: CDR1 GTSNPN, CDR2 SVGIG (reference sequence). V dropped 3 bases and J dropped 1; count of bases not matched to a gene: 8. This CDR3 has 16 residues. CDR3: CAWRSAGGSGTDTQYF. Written as DNA, the CDR3 is TGTGCCTGGAGGTCAGCGGGAGGTTCGGGCACAGATACGCAGTATTTT.

This clone was recorded a few times. V gene TRBV5-4 combines with J gene TRBJ2-7; a weak D match, TRBD2 (6 bases). V was cut by 4 bases and J by 1 base, with 9 bases left in between. This CDR3 is built from 13 residues. CDR1 and CDR2 from the germline V gene are SGHNT and YYREEE (reference sequence). The CDR3 loop reads CASSTGESYEQYF. The CDR3 DNA reads as TGTGCCAGCAGCACGGGGGAGTCCTACGAGCAGTACTTC.

This chain connects TRBV7-9 to TRBJ2-3; a weak D match, TRBD1 (6 bases). The V end lost 6 bases, the J end lost 3 bases, and 10 bases lay between the germline ends. Germline V lookup: CDR1 SEHNR, CDR2 FQNEAQ (reference sequence). This CDR3 comprises 13 residues. The CDR3 sequence is CASSHRDTDTQYF. CDR3 in DNA: TGTGCCAGCAGTCACAGGGATACAGATACGCAGTATTTT.

The gene calls are TRBV29-1 and TRBJ1-1; D possibly corresponds to TRBD1 (5 bases). This CDR3 is 13 amino acids long. The germline V and J ends were trimmed by 5 bases and 1 base, with 11 bases remaining between them. The germline gives CDR1 SQVTM, CDR2 ANQGSEA. The CDR3 reads CSVFSGQNTEAFF. CDR3 in DNA: TGCAGCGTTTTCTCCGGACAGAACACTGAAGCTTTCTTT.

In this sample, this clone turned up a few times. The rearrangement links TRBV4-1 to TRBJ1-1; 9 nucleotides align to TRBD1. V trimming: 2 bases; J trimming: 6 bases; junction bases outside the gene matches: 4. Germline V gene data show CDR1 as MGHRA and CDR2 as YSYEKL. The CDR3 loop spans 14 amino acids. Here the CDR3 reads CASSQTGGWSEAFF. The CDR3 region has the DNA TGCGCCAGCAGCCAAACAGGGGGCTGGTCTGAAGCTTTCTTT.

This clone showed up just a few times. The chain couples TRBV6-6 to TRBJ1-4, with D tentatively TRBD1 (5 bases). Trimming shortened V by 2 bases and J by 12 bases, and 22 bases separated the two germline ends. This CDR3 is built from 16 residues. CDR1 MNHNY and CDR2 SVGAGI come from the germline V gene (reference sequence). The CDR3 loop is CASSYTLHPWGGELFF. Written as DNA, the CDR3 is TGTGCCAGCAGTTACACACTACACCCTTGGGGCGGAGAACTGTTTTTT.

V gene TRBV5-1 combines with J gene TRBJ2-7; 9 bases map to TRBD1. The germline V gene encodes CDR1 SGHRS and CDR2 YFSETQ. This CDR3 contains 14 residues. Trimming at V came to 3 bases and at J to 7 bases, leaving 8 bases not matched to a gene. The CDR3 here is CASSSGTGLEEQYF. The CDR3 DNA reads TGCGCCAGCAGCTCAGGGACAGGGCTAGAAGAGCAGTACTTC.

The rearrangement uses TRBV5-1 and TRBJ2-7, with D possibly being TRBD2 (5 bases). Trimming stripped 1 base from V and 5 bases from J, with 10 bases between. The CDR3 extends over 13 amino acids. Germline CDR1 is SGHRS and CDR2 is YFSETQ. CDR3 coding DNA: TGCGCCAGCAGCTTGCGAGGGTATGACGAGCAGTACTTC. Encoded protein: CASSLRGYDEQYF.

The chain uses TRBV6-5 and TRBJ2-7; 10 nucleotides align to TRBD1. After removal of 7 bases from V and 2 bases from J, the junction contained 5 bases not matched to a gene. CDR1 and CDR2 from the germline V gene are MNHEY and SVGAGI. The CDR3 contains 14 residues. For the CDR3, the DNA is TGTGCCAGCACCGCCGGGACAGGGGCCTACGAGCAGTACTTC. Amino acid sequence: CASTAGTGAYEQYF.

The V and J genes are TRBV9 and TRBJ2-1; 7 bases align to TRBD2. The CDR3 is 16 amino acids. The J segment lost 4 bases and the V segment lost 2 bases, leaving 9 bases of the junction unmatched. Germline V gene data show CDR1 as SGDLS and CDR2 as YYNGEE. The CDR3 sequence is CASSVSSGSGYNEQFF. The CDR3 DNA is TGTGCCAGCAGCGTGTCTAGCGGTTCTGGTTACAATGAGCAGTTCTTC.

V gene TRBV4-3 combines with J gene TRBJ2-7, with TRBD2 identical over 11 bases. J was trimmed by 6 bases and V by 5 bases; bases with no gene match: 6. There are 14 residues in the CDR3. Germline assignment: CDR1 LGHNA and CDR2 YSLEER. This CDR3 is CASSIGTSGGEQYF. Here the CDR3 DNA reads TGCGCCAGCAGCATTGGGACTAGCGGCGGCGAGCAGTACTTC.

The table lists this clone with a count of one. The V call is TRBV7-6, the J call TRBJ2-7; D gene ambiguous. CDR3 length equals 14 residues. In germline, CDR1 is SGHVS, CDR2 FNYEAQ. Trimming shortened V by 0 bases and J by 3 bases, and 9 bases separated the two germline ends. The CDR3 sequence: CASSLASPSYEQYF. Written as DNA, the CDR3 is TGTGCCAGCAGCTTAGCGTCTCCCAGCTACGAGCAGTACTTC.

The genes are TRBV9 and TRBJ1-1; 7 nucleotides align to TRBD1. Per the germline V gene, CDR1 is SGDLS and CDR2 is YYNGEE. This CDR3 has 12 residues. Losses at the gene ends were 0 bases for V and 10 bases for J; bases not matched to a gene: 3. CDR3 loop: CASSVGGQRAFF. CDR3 DNA: TGTGCCAGCAGCGTAGGGGGACAGCGAGCTTTCTTT.